These 14 T cell receptor beta chains originate from one sample sequenced in a study of cytomegalovirus exposure and HLA in healthy donors. Method: immunoSEQ multiplex PCR; TCRdb's copy keeps in-frame clones and lacks some. The data hold 200,000 to 250,000 clones, with approximately 80% observed a single time. Sequences were obtained from PBMCs. The receptors originated from a woman younger than 45 in good health and CMV-seropositive.

CDR3 sequence (DNA): TGTGCCAGCAGCTTAGGGCAGGACTACTACGAGCAGTACTTC. It yields the protein CASSLGQDYYEQYF. V and J are TRBV11-1 and TRBJ2-7, with a tentative D call TRBD2 (6 bases). The CDR3 consists of 14 residues. Germline lookup yields CDR1 SGHAT and CDR2 FQDESV (reference sequence). With 1 base removed from V and 3 bases from J, the gap between germline ends came to 10 bases.

The genes are TRBV27 and TRBJ2-1; D possibly corresponds to TRBD2 (6 bases). This CDR3 has 15 amino acids. V was pared by 6 bases and J by 1 base, with 13 bases between. Germline CDR1 reads MNHEY; CDR2 reads SMNVEV (reference sequence). The CDR3 DNA sequence: TGTGCCAGCAGCGGGGGAGAGTCATCCTACAATGAGCAGTTCTTC. Encoded protein: CASSGGESSYNEQFF.

The chain uses TRBV30 and TRBJ2-7; 13 nucleotides line up with TRBD2. In germline, CDR1 is GTSNPN, CDR2 SVGIG (reference sequence). This CDR3 comprises 14 residues. Trimming removed 8 bases from V and 0 bases from J; junction bases left unmatched: 4. The CDR3 DNA reads TGTGCCGGGACTAGCGGGACTAGCTCCTACGAGCAGTACTTC. Protein sequence: CAGTSGTSSYEQYF.

This rearrangement joins TRBV30 to TRBJ1-1, with a weak D call TRBD1 (6 bases). The CDR3 contains 16 residues. Germline CDR1 GTSNPN, CDR2 SVGIG (reference sequence). The ends were cut back, 2 bases at V and 1 base at J, with 17 bases in the middle. The CDR3 loop is CAWSPIYRVSNTEAFF. CDR3 nucleotide sequence: TGTGCCTGGAGTCCGATTTACAGGGTTTCGAACACTGAAGCTTTCTTT.

J is TRBJ1-2 and V is TRBV15; the D gene is possibly TRBD1 (5 bases). Germline V gives CDR1 LNHNV, CDR2 YYDKDF (reference sequence). V lost 1 base, J lost 2 bases, and 8 bases lay in between. There are 14 residues in the CDR3. The CDR3 reads CATSRGRENYGYTF. For the CDR3, the DNA is TGTGCCACCAGCAGAGGCAGGGAAAACTATGGCTACACCTTC. Filled out from reference TRBV15 and TRBJ1-2, the complete variable domain reads DAMVIQNPRYQVTQFGKPVTLSCSQTLNHNVMYWYQQKSSQAPKLLFHYYDKDFNNEADTPDNFQSRRPNTSFCFLDIRSPGLGDTAMYLCATSRGRENYGYTFGSGTRLTVV.

The chain couples TRBV6-6 to TRBJ1-4, with D possibly matching TRBD1 (5 bases). Germline CDR1 reads MNHNY; CDR2 reads SVGAGI (reference sequence). Trimming left V 2 bases short and J 7 bases short, with 11 bases between. CDR3 length: 14 amino acids. CDR3 in amino acids: CASSYPGRGEKLFF. DNA of the CDR3: TGTGCCAGCAGTTACCCGGGGCGGGGTGAAAAACTGTTTTTT.

There are a few counts of this clone. The chain uses TRBV4-1 and TRBJ2-7; maybe TRBD2 (6 bases). The CDR3 loop spans 15 amino acids. Germline CDR1 MGHRA, CDR2 YSYEKL. V gave up 2 bases and J gave up 3 bases, with 14 bases separating them. The CDR3, as DNA: TGCGCCAGCAGCCAAATCACTAGCTTAGACTACGAGCAGTACTTC. Translation: CASSQITSLDYEQYF.

The chain recombines TRBV2 with TRBJ1-4; TRBD1 agrees at 9 bases. Germline V lookup: CDR1 SNHLY, CDR2 FYNNEI. Unmatched junction bases numbered 12, after V lost 4 bases and J lost 6 bases. There are 17 residues in the CDR3. This CDR3 reads CASSGQGGFYGDEKLFF. The CDR3 DNA reads as TGTGCCAGCAGTGGACAGGGGGGATTTTATGGGGATGAAAAACTGTTTTTT.

The V and J genes are TRBV5-6 and TRBJ1-1; TRBD1 might be the D (6 bases). Deletions cut 4 bases from V and 1 base from J, with 26 bases between. CDR3 size: 19 residues. Germline V gene lookup returns CDR1 SGHDT and CDR2 YYEEEE. The CDR3 bases are TGTGCCAGCAGCGTTAGTAATATATTAGCTCAGGGGAGGAACACTGAAGCTTTCTTT. This sequence encodes CASSVSNILAQGRNTEAFF.

The rearrangement joins TRBV30 to TRBJ1-3; D is ambiguous. The CDR3 spans 17 residues. Trimming removed 3 bases from V and 6 bases from J, with 24 bases in between. The germline gives CDR1 GTSNPN, CDR2 SVGIG (reference sequence). The CDR3 coding sequence is TGTGCCTGGAGCCGATCTCATTACGGAGCTCTGGAAAACACCATATATTTT. It specifies CAWSRSHYGALENTIYF.

This clone showed up just a few times. The chain recombines TRBV4-2 with TRBJ2-2; 12 positions match TRBD2. Trimming took 4 bases from V and 5 from J; bases not matched to a gene: 5. The CDR3 contains 16 residues. CDR1 is LGHNA and CDR2 is YNFKEQ in the germline V gene. In nucleotides, the CDR3 is TGTGCCAGCAGCCTTAGGACTAGCGGGGTTACCGGGGAGCTGTTTTTT. It specifies CASSLRTSGVTGELFF.

The V call is TRBV5-8, the J call TRBJ2-7, with no clear D. CDR3 length: 12 residues. V lost 4 bases, J lost 2 bases, and 7 bases lay in between. Germline V lookup: CDR1 SGHTS, CDR2 YDEGEE. CDR3 nucleotides: TGTGCCAGCAGCAAAGAAACCTACGAGCAGTACTTC. Protein sequence: CASSKETYEQYF.

The chain uses TRBV25-1 and TRBJ2-1, with TRBD2 matching over 8 bases. The V and J ends lost 3 bases and 8 bases, in that order; junction bases with no gene match: 15. Germline V gene lookup returns CDR1 MGHDK and CDR2 SYGVNS. This CDR3 contains 17 residues. As DNA, the CDR3 is TGTGCCAGCAGTGACCTGGGCGGCGGGAGGCCTGCCTATGAGCAGTTCTTC. Its translation is CASSDLGGGRPAYEQFF. Filled out from reference TRBV25-1 and TRBJ2-1, the complete variable domain reads EADIYQTPRYLVIGTGKKITLECSQTMGHDKMYWYQQDPGMELHLIHYSYGVNSTEKGDLSSESTVSRIRTEHFPLTLESARPSHTSQYLCASSDLGGGRPAYEQFFGPGTRLTVL.

The count of this clone is one. This chain connects TRBV5-1 to TRBJ2-2; D ambiguous. Per the germline V gene, CDR1 is SGHRS and CDR2 is YFSETQ. This CDR3 has 17 amino acids. V was shortened by 1 base and J by 3 bases, with 16 bases between the two germline ends. For the CDR3, the DNA is TGCGCCAGCAGCTTGTTTCCTAGGGCCCAGGACACCGGGGAGCTGTTTTTT. Encoded protein: CASSLFPRAQDTGELFF. Variable domain in full (rest from reference TRBV5-1 and TRBJ2-2): KAGVTQTPRYLIKTRGQQVTLSCSPISGHRSVSWYQQTPGQGLQFLFEYFSETQRNKGNFPGRFSGRQFSNSRSEMNVSTLELGDSALYLCASSLFPRAQDTGELFFGEGSRLTVL.